The 23 T cell receptor beta chains below all came from one sample that was sequenced in a study of PD-L1 blockade in urothelial cancer. The repertoire was sequenced with immunoSEQ multiplex PCR; TCRdb's copy has only in-frame clones and lacks some. The sample has about 95,000 clones, 90% seen once. Time point reported: pretreatment peripheral blood. Sequences were derived from PBMCs, sampled around atezolizumab (anti-PD-L1) treatment. The receptors come from a man between 60 and 75 years old with urothelial cancer.

The rearrangement joins TRBV9 to TRBJ2-1, with 8 nucleotides matching TRBD2. CDR3 length: 15 residues. Germline CDR1 and CDR2: SGDLS and YYNGEE. V lost 1 base to trimming and J lost 5 bases; unmatched junction nucleotides: 5. CDR3 loop: CASSVRLAGDNEQFF. CDR3 nucleotide sequence: TGTGCCAGCAGCGTACGGCTAGCGGGCGACAATGAGCAGTTCTTC.

CDR3 sequence (DNA): TGTGCCAGCACCGTACTAGCGGGAGGATTTGCAGATACGCAGTATTTT. Translated, it gives CASTVLAGGFADTQYF. This chain joins TRBV7-2 and TRBJ2-3; 12 positions agree with TRBD2. Germline V CDR1 and CDR2: SGHTA, FQGNSA. V lost 7 bases and J lost 4; bases outside the gene matches: 9. The CDR3 spans 16 residues.

The chain recombines TRBV10-1 with TRBJ2-7, with D uncertain. The CDR3 extends over 14 amino acids. V was trimmed by 3 bases and J by 2 bases, leaving 11 bases between them. The germline CDR1 and CDR2 sequences are WNHNN and SYGVQD (reference sequence). DNA of the CDR3: TGCGCCAGCAGTGATTCTTGGCAGACCTACGAGCAGTACTTC. It encodes CASSDSWQTYEQYF.

This sequence joins TRBV10-1 and TRBJ1-5; 8 nucleotides align to TRBD1. V lost 3 bases and J lost 6; bases outside the gene matches: 16. CDR1 and CDR2 from the germline V gene are WNHNN and SYGVQD (reference sequence). The CDR3 runs 18 residues. DNA for the CDR3: TGCGCCAGCAGTGAAGAGTTTCCGGGCAGGGGGCGTTGTCAGCCCCAGCATTTT. Translating it yields CASSEEFPGRGRCQPQHF.

This clone was seen once. The CDR3 DNA follows: TGTGCCAGCAGTGATTGGGCCACAATACGTAATGAAAAACTGTTTTTT. This sequence encodes CASSDWATIRNEKLFF. The chain uses TRBV6-1 and TRBJ1-4; D is undetermined. The CDR3 consists of 16 residues. Trimming cost V 3 bases and J 4 bases, with 15 bases left between them. CDR1 and CDR2 from the germline V gene are MNHNS and SASEGT.

This chain connects TRBV13 to TRBJ2-1; 12 bases agree with TRBD2. The CDR3 contains 18 residues. The germline V gene has CDR1 PRHDT and CDR2 FYEKMQ (reference sequence). V trimming: 1 base; J trimming: 4 bases; junction bases outside the gene matches: 8. The CDR3 here is CASSLETSGGEEYNEQFF. The DNA for the CDR3 is TGTGCCAGCAGCTTAGAGACTAGCGGGGGAGAGGAGTACAATGAGCAGTTCTTC.

The V and J genes are TRBV11-2 and TRBJ2-3; tentative D call: TRBD1 (5 bases). This CDR3 contains 16 residues. V was trimmed by 1 base and J by 3 bases, leaving 14 bases between them. The germline gives CDR1 SGHAT, CDR2 FQNNGV. CDR3 region: CASSLVQGTTTDTQYF. CDR3 coding DNA: TGTGCCAGCAGCTTAGTCCAGGGAACGACAACAGATACGCAGTATTTT. The full variable domain, its missing parts supplied by reference TRBV11-2 and TRBJ2-3, is EAGVAQSPRYKIIEKRQSVAFWCNPISGHATLYWYQQILGQGPKLLIQFQNNGVVDDSQLPKDRFSAERLKGVDSTLKIQPAKLEDSAVYLCASSLVQGTTTDTQYFGPGTRLTVL.

The chain joins TRBV15 to TRBJ2-2, with D perhaps TRBD1 (6 bases). The CDR3 loop spans 15 amino acids. From germline, CDR1 is LNHNV and CDR2 YYDKDF (reference sequence). The V and J ends lost 5 bases and 6 bases respectively, with 16 bases between them. CDR3 region: CATSPRMGAAGELFF. The CDR3 DNA is TGTGCCACCAGCCCTCGGATGGGGGCGGCCGGGGAGCTGTTTTTT.

The V gene is TRBV7-8, the J gene TRBJ2-3; 7 bases fit TRBD2. With V trimmed by 0 bases and J by 0 bases, 15 bases remained unmatched. The CDR3 sequence is 20 residues long. Per the germline V gene, CDR1 is SGHVS and CDR2 is FQNEAQ. For the CDR3, the DNA is TGTGCCAGCAGCTTAGCGTCTCGGGCTAGCGGAGACCCGAGCACAGATACGCAGTATTTT. Residues: CASSLASRASGDPSTDTQYF.

The chain links TRBV6-6 to TRBJ2-1, with 12 bases identical to TRBD2. The germline V gene encodes CDR1 MNHNY and CDR2 SVGAGI (reference sequence). With V trimmed by 6 bases and J by 6 bases, 3 bases remained unmatched. This CDR3 comprises 14 residues. CDR3 nucleotides: TGTGCCAGCAGCGAACTAGCGGGGGGCAATGAGCAGTTCTTC. Translation: CASSELAGGNEQFF.

This rearrangement joins TRBV7-8 to TRBJ2-3; 9 positions match TRBD2. The germline V gene has CDR1 SGHVS and CDR2 FQNEAQ. V lost 5 bases to trimming and J lost 1 base; unmatched junction nucleotides: 10. The CDR3 loop spans 17 amino acids. This CDR3 reads CASSNNPGLARTDTQYF. CDR3 coding DNA: TGTGCCAGCAGCAATAATCCGGGACTAGCACGCACAGATACGCAGTATTTT.

V gene TRBV9 combines with J gene TRBJ1-1, with 8 bases fitting TRBD1. Germline values: CDR1 SGDLS, CDR2 YYNGEE. The CDR3 extends over 15 amino acids. After removal of 3 bases from V and 3 bases from J, the junction contained 7 bases not matched to a gene. In DNA form, the CDR3 reads TGTGCCAGCAGCGCGGGACAGGTGGCCGACACTGAAGCTTTCTTT. Its protein is CASSAGQVADTEAFF.

The chain employs TRBV4-3 and TRBJ2-1, with TRBD2 as a possible D gene (6 bases). The germline gives CDR1 LGHNA, CDR2 YSLEER. The CDR3 sequence is 18 residues long. The V and J ends lost 0 bases and 0 bases respectively, with 15 bases between them. The chain's CDR3 is CASSQDRVSGGSYNEQFF. CDR3 coding DNA: TGCGCCAGCAGCCAAGATCGGGTTAGCGGAGGCTCCTACAATGAGCAGTTCTTC.

This clone has only one observation. As DNA, the CDR3 is TGTGCCAGCAGCCAAGACTGGGGGACTAGCGGGACGCAGACCCAGTACTTC. Protein sequence: CASSQDWGTSGTQTQYF. This chain connects TRBV4-2 to TRBJ2-5; TRBD2 matches at 13 bases. J was trimmed by 6 bases and V by 0 bases; bases with no gene match: 7. Germline V gene sequence: CDR1 LGHNA, CDR2 YNFKEQ. The CDR3 totals 17 residues.

CDR3 loop: CSVTGGNTIYF. CDR3 DNA: TGCAGCGTGACCGGGGGAAACACCATATATTTT. The chain is built from TRBV29-1 and TRBJ1-3, with unresolved D. V gave up 6 bases and J gave up 4 bases, with 7 bases separating them. Germline assignment: CDR1 SQVTM and CDR2 ANQGSEA. CDR3 length: 11 amino acids.

This clone was detected once. V is TRBV4-1 and J is TRBJ1-4; D perhaps matches TRBD1 (6 bases). This CDR3 is 13 amino acids long. Germline V gene data show CDR1 as MGHRA and CDR2 as YSYEKL. Trimming took 4 bases from V and 7 from J, leaving 10 bases between them. CDR3 in amino acids: CASSPGVFEKLFF. Here the CDR3 DNA reads TGCGCCAGCAGCCCAGGGGTTTTTGAAAAACTGTTTTTT.

The V gene is TRBV18, the J gene TRBJ2-3; D perhaps matches TRBD1 (6 bases). The CDR3 is 17 amino acids. Trimming stripped 1 base from V and 2 bases from J, with 16 bases between. Germline CDR1 reads KGHSH; CDR2 reads LQKENI. In DNA form, the CDR3 reads TGTGCCAGCTCACCACTCCCGGGACAAGAGAACACAGATACGCAGTATTTT. This encodes CASSPLPGQENTDTQYF.

This rearrangement joins TRBV28 to TRBJ2-7; D is unclear. The CDR3 contains 15 residues. V gave up 4 bases and J gave up 2 bases, with 15 bases separating them. The germline V gene encodes CDR1 MDHEN and CDR2 SYDVKM. DNA for the CDR3: TGTGCCAGCAGTTATCGCGGAGCAAAGCCCTACGAGCAGTACTTC. Translation gives CASSYRGAKPYEQYF. The whole variable domain, remainder taken from reference TRBV28 and TRBJ2-7, is DVKVTQSSRYLVKRTGEKVFLECVQDMDHENMFWYRQDPGLGLRLIYFSYDVKMKEKGDIPEGYSVSREKKERFSLILESASTNQTSMYLCASSYRGAKPYEQYFGPGTRLTVT.

The rearrangement uses TRBV7-3 and TRBJ2-5, with TRBD1 identical over 7 bases. The CDR3 spans 13 residues. Germline-derived CDR1 and CDR2 are SGHTA and FQGTGA. V shed 5 bases and J 5 bases; nucleotides not matched to a gene: 5. In DNA form, the CDR3 reads TGTGCCAGCAGCCCGGGACAGTCGGAGACCCAGTACTTC. Translating it yields CASSPGQSETQYF.

The chain's CDR3 is CASSPGGLGELFF. The CDR3 region has the DNA TGTGCCAGCTCACCAGGGGGACTCGGGGAGCTGTTTTTT. The rearrangement links TRBV18 to TRBJ2-2; maybe TRBD2 (6 bases). Trimming cost V 2 bases and J 7 bases, with 8 bases left between them. Germline CDR1 and CDR2: KGHSH and LQKENI. The CDR3 has 13 amino acids.

The CDR3 reads CASSFADTQYF. Here the CDR3 DNA reads TGCGCCAGCAGCTTCGCAGATACGCAGTATTTT. The rearrangement joins TRBV5-1 to TRBJ2-3; D is ambiguous. The CDR3 extends over 11 amino acids. Germline V lookup: CDR1 SGHRS, CDR2 YFSETQ. Trimming took off 2 bases at V and 4 bases at J, with 2 bases between the two ends.

CDR3 in amino acids: CASSLGGTGELFF. The CDR3 region has the DNA TGTGCCAGCAGCCTCGGGGGAACCGGGGAGCTGTTTTTT. J is TRBJ2-2 and V is TRBV5-4; a possible D gene is TRBD2 (6 bases). The CDR3 is 13 residues long. Germline CDR1 and CDR2: SGHNT and YYREEE (reference sequence). V lost 4 bases and J 5 bases, leaving 9 bases between the germline ends.

The table lists this clone with a few counts. The rearrangement joins TRBV2 to TRBJ1-5; a weak D match, TRBD1 (5 bases). The CDR3 covers 16 residues. Trimming cost V 2 bases and J 3 bases, with 14 bases left between them. From germline, CDR1 is SNHLY and CDR2 FYNNEI. CDR3 residues: CASSELGGRVNQPQHF. The CDR3 DNA follows: TGTGCCAGCAGTGAACTTGGTGGCAGGGTCAATCAGCCCCAGCATTTT. The whole variable domain, remainder taken from reference TRBV2 and TRBJ1-5, is EPEVTQTPSHQVTQMGQEVILRCVPISNHLYFYWYRQILGQKVEFLVSFYNNEISEKSEIFDDQFSVERPDGSNFTLKIRSTKLEDSAMYFCASSELGGRVNQPQHFGDGTRLSIL.